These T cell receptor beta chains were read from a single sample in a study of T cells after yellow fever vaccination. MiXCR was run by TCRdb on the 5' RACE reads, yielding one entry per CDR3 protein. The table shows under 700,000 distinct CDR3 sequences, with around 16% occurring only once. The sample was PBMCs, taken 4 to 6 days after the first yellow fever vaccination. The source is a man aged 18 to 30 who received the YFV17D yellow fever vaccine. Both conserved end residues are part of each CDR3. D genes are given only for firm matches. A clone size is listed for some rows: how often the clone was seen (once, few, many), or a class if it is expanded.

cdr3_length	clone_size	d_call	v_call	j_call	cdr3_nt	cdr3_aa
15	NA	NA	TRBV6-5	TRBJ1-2	TGTGCCAGCAGTTATGAGTTTCGGGCAAACTATGGCTACACCTTC	CASSYEFRANYGYTF
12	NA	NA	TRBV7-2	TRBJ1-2	TGTGCCAGCAGCTTCCTGGCCATGGGCTACACCTTC	CASSFLAMGYTF
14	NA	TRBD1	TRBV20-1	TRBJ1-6	TGCAGTGCTTACCCCGGGACAGCTACTTCACCCCTCCACTTT	CSAYPGTATSPLHF
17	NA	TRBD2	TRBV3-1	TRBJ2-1	TGTGCCAGCAGCCAAGGTGGTAGCGGGGGGCCTTACAATGAGCAGTTCTTC	CASSQGGSGGPYNEQFF
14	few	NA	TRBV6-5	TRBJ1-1	TGTGCCAGCAGTTACACAGGAAAGAACACTGAAGCTTTCTTT	CASSYTGKNTEAFF
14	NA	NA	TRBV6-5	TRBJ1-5	TGTGCCAGCAGTTACGAGTTAAGAAATCAGCCCCAGCATTTT	CASSYELRNQPQHF
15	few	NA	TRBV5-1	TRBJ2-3	TGCGCCAGCAGCTTCGCGCGGGGCCAGGCGGATACGCAGTATTTT	CASSFARGQADTQYF
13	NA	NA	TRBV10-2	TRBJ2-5	TGCGCCACGTTGACAGGCCAACAAGAGACCCAGTACTTC	CATLTGQQETQYF
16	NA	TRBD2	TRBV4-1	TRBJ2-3	TGCGCCAGCAGCCCTGGTAGCGGGGGGGCCGTAGATACGCAGTATTTT	CASSPGSGGAVDTQYF
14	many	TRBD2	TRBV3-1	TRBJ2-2	TGTGCCAGCAGCCATTCGGAGGGAGGGGGGGAGCTGTTTTTT	CASSHSEGGGELFF
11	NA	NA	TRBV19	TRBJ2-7	TGTGCCACTAAGGAGGGTAGCGAGCAGTACTTC	CATKEGSEQYF
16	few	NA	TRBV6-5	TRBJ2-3	TGTGCCAGCAGTTACTGGGGGGGGCTTCGCACAGATACGCAGTATTTT	CASSYWGGLRTDTQYF
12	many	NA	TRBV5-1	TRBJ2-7	TGCGCCAGCAGCTCCCAAACCTACGAGCAGTACTTC	CASSSQTYEQYF
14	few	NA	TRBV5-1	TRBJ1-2	TGCGCCAGCAGCTCGACCGGACGGAACTATGGCTACACCTTC	CASSSTGRNYGYTF
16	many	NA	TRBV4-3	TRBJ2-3	TGCGCCAGCAGCCTCACCCAAGGTCCTGGCACAGATACGCAGTATTTT	CASSLTQGPGTDTQYF
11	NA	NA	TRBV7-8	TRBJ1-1	TGTGCCAGCAGCTTAAACGCGGGAGCTTTCTTT	CASSLNAGAFF
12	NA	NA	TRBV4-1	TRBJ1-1	TGCGCCAGCAGCCAAGATCTGGGGGGAGCTTTCTTT	CASSQDLGGAFF
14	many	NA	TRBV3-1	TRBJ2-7	TGTGCCAGCAGCCAAGCAGGGACATCCTACGAGCAGTACTTC	CASSQAGTSYEQYF
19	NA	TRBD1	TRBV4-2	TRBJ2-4	TGTGCCAGCAGCCCCTATTCGGCAGGGGGCTTAGGGGCCTTTAGGATTCAGTACTTC	CASSPYSAGGLGAFRIQYF
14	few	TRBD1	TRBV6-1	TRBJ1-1	TGTGCCAGCACCATCAGGGGGGTATGGACTGAAGCTTTCTTT	CASTIRGVWTEAFF
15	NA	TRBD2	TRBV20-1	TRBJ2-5	TGCAGTGCTAGTTTTAACGGGGGGATCCAAGAGACCCAGTACTTC	CSASFNGGIQETQYF
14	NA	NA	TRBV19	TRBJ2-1	TGTGCCAGTAGTAGGCTGGACAAATACAATGAGCAGTTCTTC	CASSRLDKYNEQFF
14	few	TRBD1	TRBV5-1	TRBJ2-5	TGCGCCAGCAGCTTGGAAGGGACAGAAGAGACCCAGTACTTC	CASSLEGTEETQYF
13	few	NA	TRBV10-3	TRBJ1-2	TGTGCCATCAGCTCTGACGGGAACTATGGCTACACCTTC	CAISSDGNYGYTF
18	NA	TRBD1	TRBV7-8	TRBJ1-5	TGTGCCAGCAGCTTAGGACGGGACAGCCCTTACGGCAATCAGCCCCAGCATTTT	CASSLGRDSPYGNQPQHF
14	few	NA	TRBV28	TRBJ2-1	TGTGCCAGCACCCCCCGTGGTGGCGTCAATGAGCAGTTCTTC	CASTPRGGVNEQFF
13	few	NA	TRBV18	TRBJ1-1	TGTGCCAGCTCACCACCGGGAGCCGCTGAAGCTTTCTTT	CASSPPGAAEAFF
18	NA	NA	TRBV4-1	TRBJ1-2	TGCGCCAGCAGCCAAGAGGGGAGGGGCAGTTACTTTAACTATGGCTACACCTTC	CASSQEGRGSYFNYGYTF
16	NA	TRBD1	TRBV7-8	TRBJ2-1	TGTGCCAGCAGCCCCCTCCGGGACAGTGGGTACAATGAGCAGTTCTTC	CASSPLRDSGYNEQFF
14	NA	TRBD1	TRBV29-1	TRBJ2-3	TGCAGCGCCGCTGGGACAGGGGAAAATCAGCCCCAGTATTTT	CSAAGTGENQPQYF
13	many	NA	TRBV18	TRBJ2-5	TGTGCCAGCTCCCCAGGGACGGAAGAGACCCAGTACTTC	CASSPGTEETQYF
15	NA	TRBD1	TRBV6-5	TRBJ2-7	TGTGCCAGCAGTTACTCCGGGACAGGGAGGGGCGAGCAGTACTTC	CASSYSGTGRGEQYF
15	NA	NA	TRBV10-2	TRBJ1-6	TGCGCCACCTCCTTGTTCAGCTCCTATAATTCACCCCTCCACTTT	CATSLFSSYNSPLHF
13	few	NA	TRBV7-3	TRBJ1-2	TGTGCCAGCAGCTTATTCGGGGGCGATGGCTACACCTTC	CASSLFGGDGYTF
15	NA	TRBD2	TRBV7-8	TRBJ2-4	TGTGCCAGCAGCGCCCTAGCGGGGGGGAATGGTGGGCAGTACTTC	CASSALAGGNGGQYF
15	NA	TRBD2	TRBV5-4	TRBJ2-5	TGTGCCAGCACCTCCGGGGGGGCCGGCCAAGAGACCCAGTACTTC	CASTSGGAGQETQYF
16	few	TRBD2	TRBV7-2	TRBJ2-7	TGTGCCAGCAGCCCTTGGACTAGCGGGGGGGCTTACGAGCAGTACTTC	CASSPWTSGGAYEQYF
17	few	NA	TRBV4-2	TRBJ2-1	TGTGCCAGCAGCCAAAAAGCAGGGGCGCTGGGGGACAATGAGCAGTTCTTC	CASSQKAGALGDNEQFF
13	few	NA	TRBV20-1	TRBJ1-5	TGCAGTGCCGTCCGGGACAGCAATCAGCCCCAGCATTTT	CSAVRDSNQPQHF
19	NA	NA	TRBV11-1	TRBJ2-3	TGTGCCAGCGGGACCACCTCCTACAATCTACTTAGTAGCACAGATACGCAGTATTTT	CASGTTSYNLLSSTDTQYF
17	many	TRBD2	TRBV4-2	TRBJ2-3	TGTGCCAGCAGCCAAGGAAGCGGGGGGGCCTTAGGGGATACGCAGTATTTT	CASSQGSGGALGDTQYF
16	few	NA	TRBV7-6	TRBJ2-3	TGTGCCAGCAGCCTCGAGGGACTGGGATTGGACGATACGCAGTATTTT	CASSLEGLGLDDTQYF
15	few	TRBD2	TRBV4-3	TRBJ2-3	TGCGCCAGCAGCCAAGAAATGGCGGGGGCAGATACGCAGTATTTT	CASSQEMAGADTQYF
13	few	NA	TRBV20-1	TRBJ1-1	TGCAGTGCTAGAGATGTAACTAACACTGAAGCTTTCTTT	CSARDVTNTEAFF
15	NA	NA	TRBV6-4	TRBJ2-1	TGTGCCAGCAGTGACTCGGGGTCCCCCTACAATGAGCAGTTCTTC	CASSDSGSPYNEQFF
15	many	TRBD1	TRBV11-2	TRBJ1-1	TGTGCCAGCAGCTACGGGACAGGGGTTAGGGCTGAAGCTTTCTTT	CASSYGTGVRAEAFF
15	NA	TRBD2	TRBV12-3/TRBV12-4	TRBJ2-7	TGTGCCCCCCTCAGAGTCGGGAGGGGCCGGAACGAGCAGTACTTC	CAPLRVGRGRNEQYF
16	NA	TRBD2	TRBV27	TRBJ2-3	TGTGCCAGCAGTTTTTCGGTAGCGGGGGGCGGGGATACGCAGTATTTT	CASSFSVAGGGDTQYF
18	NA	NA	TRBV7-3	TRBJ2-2	TGTGCCAGCAGCTTAATCCCGCCCGGGAGAGCGAACACCGGGGAGCTGTTTTTT	CASSLIPPGRANTGELFF
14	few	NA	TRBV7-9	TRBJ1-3	TGTGCCAGCAGCTTAGGGGACATGGGAAACACCATATATTTT	CASSLGDMGNTIYF
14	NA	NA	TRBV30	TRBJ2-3	TGTGCCTGGAGTGGGACTGGGACCACAGATACGCAGTATTTT	CAWSGTGTTDTQYF
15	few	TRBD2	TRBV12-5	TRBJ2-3	TGTGCTAGTGGTTTCGGGACTAGCGTAGCGGATACGCAGTATTTT	CASGFGTSVADTQYF